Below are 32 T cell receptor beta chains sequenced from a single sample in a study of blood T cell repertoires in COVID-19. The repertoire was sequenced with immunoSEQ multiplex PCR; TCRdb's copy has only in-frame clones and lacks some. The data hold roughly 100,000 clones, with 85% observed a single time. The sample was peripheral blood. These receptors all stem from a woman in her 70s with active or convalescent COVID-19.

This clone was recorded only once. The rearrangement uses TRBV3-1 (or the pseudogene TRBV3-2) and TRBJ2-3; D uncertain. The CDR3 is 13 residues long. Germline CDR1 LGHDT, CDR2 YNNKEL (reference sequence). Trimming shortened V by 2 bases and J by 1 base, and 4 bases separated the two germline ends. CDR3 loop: CASSQIGTDTQYF. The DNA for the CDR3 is TGTGCCAGCAGCCAAATCGGCACAGATACGCAGTATTTT.

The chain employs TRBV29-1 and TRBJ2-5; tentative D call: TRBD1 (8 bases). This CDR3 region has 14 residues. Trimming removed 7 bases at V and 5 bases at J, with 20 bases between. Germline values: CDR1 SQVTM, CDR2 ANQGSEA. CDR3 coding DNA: TGCAGCGCCCGGACAGGGACTATTGACGAGACCCAGTACTTC. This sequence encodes CSARTGTIDETQYF.

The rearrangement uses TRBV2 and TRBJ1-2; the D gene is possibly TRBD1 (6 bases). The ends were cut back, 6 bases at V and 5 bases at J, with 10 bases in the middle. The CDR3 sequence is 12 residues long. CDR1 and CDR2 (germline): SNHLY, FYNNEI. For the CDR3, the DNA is TGTGCCAGCAGCAGGGACAAATATGGCTACACCTTC. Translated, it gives CASSRDKYGYTF.

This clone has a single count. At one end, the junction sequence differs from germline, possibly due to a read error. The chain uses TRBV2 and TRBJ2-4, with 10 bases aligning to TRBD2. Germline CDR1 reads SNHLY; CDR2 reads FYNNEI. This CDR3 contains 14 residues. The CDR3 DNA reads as TGTGCCGGCAGTGAACAGCTAGCGGGGGCCGCGGTGTACTTC. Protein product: CAGSEQLAGAAVYF. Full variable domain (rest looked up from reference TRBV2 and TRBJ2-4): EPEVTQTPSHQVTQMGQEVILRCVPISNHLYFYWYRQILGQKVEFLVSFYNNEISEKSEIFDDQFSVERPDGSNFTLKIRSTKLEDSAMYFCAGSEQLAGAAVYFGAGTRLSVL.

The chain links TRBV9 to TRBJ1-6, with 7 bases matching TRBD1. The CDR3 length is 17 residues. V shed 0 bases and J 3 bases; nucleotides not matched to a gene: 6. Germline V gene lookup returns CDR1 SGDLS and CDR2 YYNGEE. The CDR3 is CASSVGGTAVYNSPLHF. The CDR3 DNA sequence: TGTGCCAGCAGCGTAGGAGGGACAGCCGTCTATAATTCACCCCTCCACTTT.

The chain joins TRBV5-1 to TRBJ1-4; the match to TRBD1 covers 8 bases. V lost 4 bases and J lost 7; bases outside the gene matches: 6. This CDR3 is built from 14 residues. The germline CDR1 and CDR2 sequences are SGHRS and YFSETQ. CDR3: CASSDNTGGEKLFF. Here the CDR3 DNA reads TGCGCCAGCAGCGATAATACAGGGGGTGAAAAACTGTTTTTT.

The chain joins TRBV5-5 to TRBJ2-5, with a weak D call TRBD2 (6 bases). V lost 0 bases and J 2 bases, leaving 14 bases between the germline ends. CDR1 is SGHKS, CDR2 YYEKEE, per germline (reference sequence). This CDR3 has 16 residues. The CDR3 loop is CASSLAPGTEQETQYF. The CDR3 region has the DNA TGTGCCAGCAGCTTGGCCCCCGGGACTGAACAAGAGACCCAGTACTTC.

CDR3 coding DNA: TGTGCCAGCAGTGAATTACAGGGCCCGAGTAATGAAAAACTGTTTTTT. Its translation: CASSELQGPSNEKLFF. This chain joins TRBV25-1 and TRBJ1-4, with TRBD1 as a possible D gene (6 bases). Germline V gene lookup returns CDR1 MGHDK and CDR2 SYGVNS. The CDR3 runs 16 residues. V was shortened by 1 base and J by 4 bases, with 13 bases between the two germline ends. The whole variable domain, filled in from reference TRBV25-1 and TRBJ1-4, reads EADIYQTPRYLVIGTGKKITLECSQTMGHDKMYWYQQDPGMELHLIHYSYGVNSTEKGDLSSESTVSRIRTEHFPLTLESARPSHTSQYLCASSELQGPSNEKLFFGSGTQLSVL.

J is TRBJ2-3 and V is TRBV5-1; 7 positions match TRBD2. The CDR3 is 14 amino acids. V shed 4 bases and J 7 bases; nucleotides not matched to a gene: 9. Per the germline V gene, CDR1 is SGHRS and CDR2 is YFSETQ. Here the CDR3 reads CASSQEGDYHTQYF. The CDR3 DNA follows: TGCGCCAGCAGCCAAGAAGGGGACTACCATACGCAGTATTTT.

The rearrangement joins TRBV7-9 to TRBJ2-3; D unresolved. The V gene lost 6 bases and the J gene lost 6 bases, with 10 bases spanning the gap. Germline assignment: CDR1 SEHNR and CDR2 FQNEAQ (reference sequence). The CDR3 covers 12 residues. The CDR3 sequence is CASSYPRDTQYF. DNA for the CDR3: TGTGCCAGCAGTTACCCCCGGGATACGCAGTATTTT.

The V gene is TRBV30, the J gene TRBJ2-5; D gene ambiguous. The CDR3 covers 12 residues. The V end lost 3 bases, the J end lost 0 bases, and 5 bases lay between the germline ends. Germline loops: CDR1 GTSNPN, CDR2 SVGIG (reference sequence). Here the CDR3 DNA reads TGTGCCTGGAGCCTGTACCAAGAGACCCAGTACTTC. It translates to CAWSLYQETQYF. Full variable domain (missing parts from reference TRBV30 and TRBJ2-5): SQTIHQWPATLVQPVGSPLSLECTVEGTSNPNLYWYRQAAGRGLQLLFYSVGIGQISSEVPQNLSASRPQDRQFILSSKKLLLSDSGFYLCAWSLYQETQYFGPGTRLLVL.

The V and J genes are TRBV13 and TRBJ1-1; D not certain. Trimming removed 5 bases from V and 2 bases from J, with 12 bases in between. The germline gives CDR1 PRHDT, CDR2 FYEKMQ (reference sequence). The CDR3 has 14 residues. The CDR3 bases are TGTGCCAGCAGCCCGCAGGCAGTCAACACTGAAGCTTTCTTT. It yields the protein CASSPQAVNTEAFF.

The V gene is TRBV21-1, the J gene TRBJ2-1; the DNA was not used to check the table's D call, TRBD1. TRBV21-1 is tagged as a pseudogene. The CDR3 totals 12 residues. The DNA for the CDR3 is TGTGCCAGCAGTTCAAAGGGGGATGAGCAGTTCTTC. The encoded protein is CASSSKGDEQFF.

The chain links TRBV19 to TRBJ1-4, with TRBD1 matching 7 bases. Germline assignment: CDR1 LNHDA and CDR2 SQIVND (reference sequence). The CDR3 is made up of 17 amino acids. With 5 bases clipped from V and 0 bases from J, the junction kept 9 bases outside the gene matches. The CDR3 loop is CASSLRLTGTTNEKLFF. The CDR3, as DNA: TGTGCCAGTAGTCTTCGCTTGACAGGGACAACTAATGAAAAACTGTTTTTT.

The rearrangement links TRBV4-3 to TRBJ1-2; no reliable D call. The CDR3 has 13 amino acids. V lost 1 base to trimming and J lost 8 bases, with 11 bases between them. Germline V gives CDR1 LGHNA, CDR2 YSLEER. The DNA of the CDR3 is TGCGCCAGCAGCCAAGTCGGACTATCGGGCTACACCTTC. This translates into CASSQVGLSGYTF.

Written as DNA, the CDR3 is TGTGCCAGCAGCAAAGCACGGGGTCAGGGCAATCAGCCCCAGCATTTT. Translated, it gives CASSKARGQGNQPQHF. The chain has TRBV21-1 and TRBJ1-5. TRBV21-1 constitutes a pseudogene. This CDR3 region has 16 residues.

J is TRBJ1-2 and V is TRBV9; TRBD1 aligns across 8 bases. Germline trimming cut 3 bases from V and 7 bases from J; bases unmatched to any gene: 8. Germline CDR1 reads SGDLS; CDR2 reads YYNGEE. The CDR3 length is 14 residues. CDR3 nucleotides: TGTGCCAGCAGCGCGACTCAGGGGGCGCGTGGCTACACCTTC. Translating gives CASSATQGARGYTF.

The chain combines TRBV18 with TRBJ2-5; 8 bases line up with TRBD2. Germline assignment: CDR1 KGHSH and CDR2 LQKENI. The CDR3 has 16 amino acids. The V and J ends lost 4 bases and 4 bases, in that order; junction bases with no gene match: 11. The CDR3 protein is CASSRDPSGGGETQYF. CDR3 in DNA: TGTGCCAGCTCACGAGACCCTTCGGGAGGGGGAGAGACCCAGTACTTC.

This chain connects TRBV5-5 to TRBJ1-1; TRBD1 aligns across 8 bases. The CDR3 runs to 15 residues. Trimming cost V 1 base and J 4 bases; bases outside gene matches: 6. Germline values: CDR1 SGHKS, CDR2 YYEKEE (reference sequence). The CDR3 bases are TGTGCCAGCAGCTTGATGGCTACAGGGGGCACTGAAGCTTTCTTT. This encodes CASSLMATGGTEAFF.

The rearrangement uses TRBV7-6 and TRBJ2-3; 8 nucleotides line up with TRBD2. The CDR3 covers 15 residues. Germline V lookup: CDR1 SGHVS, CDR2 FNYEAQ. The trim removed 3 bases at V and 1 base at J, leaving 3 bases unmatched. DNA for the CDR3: TGTGCCAGCAGCTTTAGCGGGAAAGGCACAGATACGCAGTATTTT. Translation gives CASSFSGKGTDTQYF. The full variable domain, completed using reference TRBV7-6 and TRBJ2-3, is GAGVSQSPRYKVTKRGQDVALRCDPISGHVSLYWYRQALGQGPEFLTYFNYEAQQDKSGLPNDRFSAERPEGSISTLTIQRTEQRDSAMYRCASSFSGKGTDTQYFGPGTRLTVL.

The CDR3 nucleotides read TGCGCCAGCAGCTTGGTCTCCGGGGATGAAAAACTGTTTTTT. Translated: CASSLVSGDEKLFF. V gene TRBV5-1 combines with J gene TRBJ1-4; D gene unclear. This CDR3 region has 14 residues. Germline loops: CDR1 SGHRS, CDR2 YFSETQ. V gave up 0 bases and J gave up 6 bases, with 9 bases separating them.

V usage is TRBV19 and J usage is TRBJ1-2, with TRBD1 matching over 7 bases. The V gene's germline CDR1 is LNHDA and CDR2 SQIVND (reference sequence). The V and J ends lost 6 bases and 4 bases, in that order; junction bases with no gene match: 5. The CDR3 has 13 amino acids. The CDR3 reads CASRGGQFYGYTF. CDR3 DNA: TGTGCCAGTAGGGGGGGACAGTTCTATGGCTACACCTTC.

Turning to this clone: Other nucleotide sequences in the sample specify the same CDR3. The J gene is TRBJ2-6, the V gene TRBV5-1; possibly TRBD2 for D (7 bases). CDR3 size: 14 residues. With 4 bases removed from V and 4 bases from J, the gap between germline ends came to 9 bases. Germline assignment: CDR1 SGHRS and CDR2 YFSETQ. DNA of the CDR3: TGCGCCAGCAGCGGGGGGGCGGGGGCCAACGTCCTGACTTTC. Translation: CASSGGAGANVLTF. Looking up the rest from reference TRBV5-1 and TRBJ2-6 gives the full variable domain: KAGVTQTPRYLIKTRGQQVTLSCSPISGHRSVSWYQQTPGQGLQFLFEYFSETQRNKGNFPGRFSGRQFSNSRSEMNVSTLELGDSALYLCASSGGAGANVLTFGAGSRLTVL.

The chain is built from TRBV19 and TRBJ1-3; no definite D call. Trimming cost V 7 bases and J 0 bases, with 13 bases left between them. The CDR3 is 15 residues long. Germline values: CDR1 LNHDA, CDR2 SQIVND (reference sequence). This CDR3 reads CASKKMGGSGNTIYF. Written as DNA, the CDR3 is TGTGCCAGTAAAAAAATGGGAGGCTCTGGAAACACCATATATTTT.

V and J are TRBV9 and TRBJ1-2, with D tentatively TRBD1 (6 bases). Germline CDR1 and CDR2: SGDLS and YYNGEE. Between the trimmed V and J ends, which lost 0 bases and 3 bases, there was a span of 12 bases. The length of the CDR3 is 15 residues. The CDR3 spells CASSVATGSYYGYTF. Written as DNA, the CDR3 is TGTGCCAGCAGCGTAGCGACAGGATCTTACTATGGCTACACCTTC. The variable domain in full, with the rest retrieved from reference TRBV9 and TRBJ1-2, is DSGVTQTPKHLITATGQRVTLRCSPRSGDLSVYWYQQSLDQGLQFLIQYYNGEERAKGNILERFSAQQFPDLHSELNLSSLELGDSALYFCASSVATGSYYGYTFGSGTRLTVV.

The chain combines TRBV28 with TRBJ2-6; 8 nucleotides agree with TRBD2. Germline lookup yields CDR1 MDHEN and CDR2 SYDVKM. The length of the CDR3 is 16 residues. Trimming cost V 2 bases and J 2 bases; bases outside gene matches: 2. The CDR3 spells CASSLPGGAGANVLTF. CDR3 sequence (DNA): TGTGCCAGCAGTTTACCCGGGGGGGCTGGGGCCAACGTCCTGACTTTC.

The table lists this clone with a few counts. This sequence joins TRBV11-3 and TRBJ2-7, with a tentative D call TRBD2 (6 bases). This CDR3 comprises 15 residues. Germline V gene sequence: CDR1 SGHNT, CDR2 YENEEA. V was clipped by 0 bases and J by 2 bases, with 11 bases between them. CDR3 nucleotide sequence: TGTGCCAGCAGCTTAGAAGCGGGTGACACCTACGAGCAGTACTTC. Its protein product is CASSLEAGDTYEQYF.

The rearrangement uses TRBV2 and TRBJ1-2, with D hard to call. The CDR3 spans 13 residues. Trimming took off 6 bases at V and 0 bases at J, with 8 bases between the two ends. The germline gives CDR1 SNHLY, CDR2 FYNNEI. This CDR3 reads CASSVDSNYGYTF. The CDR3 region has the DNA TGTGCCAGCAGCGTAGACTCTAACTATGGCTACACCTTC.

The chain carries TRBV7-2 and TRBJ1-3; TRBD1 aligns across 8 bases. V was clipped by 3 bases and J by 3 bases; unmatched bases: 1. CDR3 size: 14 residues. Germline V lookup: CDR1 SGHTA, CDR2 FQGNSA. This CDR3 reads CASSFGTGGNTIYF. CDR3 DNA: TGTGCCAGCAGCTTCGGGACAGGTGGAAACACCATATATTTT.

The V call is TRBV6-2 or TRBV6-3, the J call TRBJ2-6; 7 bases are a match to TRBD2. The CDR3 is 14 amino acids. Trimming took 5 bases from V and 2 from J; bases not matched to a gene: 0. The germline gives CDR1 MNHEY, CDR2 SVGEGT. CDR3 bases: TGTGCCAGCAGTGGGAGGGCTGGGGCCAACGTCCTGACTTTC. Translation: CASSGRAGANVLTF.

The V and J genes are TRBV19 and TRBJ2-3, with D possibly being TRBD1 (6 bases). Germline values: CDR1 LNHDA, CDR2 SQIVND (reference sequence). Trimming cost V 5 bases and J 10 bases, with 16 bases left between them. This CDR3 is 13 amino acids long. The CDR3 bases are TGTGCCAGTAGTTCCAGGAGCCCAGGGGCGCAGTATTTT. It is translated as CASSSRSPGAQYF.

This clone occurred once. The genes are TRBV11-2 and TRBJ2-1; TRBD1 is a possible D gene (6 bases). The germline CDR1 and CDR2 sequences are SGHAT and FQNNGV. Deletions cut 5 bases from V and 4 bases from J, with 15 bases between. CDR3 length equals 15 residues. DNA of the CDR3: TGTGCCAGCAGCCCCCTCCGGGACACATACAATGAGCAGTTCTTC. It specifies CASSPLRDTYNEQFF.